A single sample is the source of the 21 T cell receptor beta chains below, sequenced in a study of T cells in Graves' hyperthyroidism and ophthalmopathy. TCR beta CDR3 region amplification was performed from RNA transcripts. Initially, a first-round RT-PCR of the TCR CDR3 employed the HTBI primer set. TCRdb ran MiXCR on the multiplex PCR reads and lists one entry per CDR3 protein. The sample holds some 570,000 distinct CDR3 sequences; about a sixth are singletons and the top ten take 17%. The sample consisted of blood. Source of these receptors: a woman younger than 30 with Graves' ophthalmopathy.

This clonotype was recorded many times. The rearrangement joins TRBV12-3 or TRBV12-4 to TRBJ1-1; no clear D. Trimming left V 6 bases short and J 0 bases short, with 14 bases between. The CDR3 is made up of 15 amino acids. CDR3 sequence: CASSPLVGMNTEAFF. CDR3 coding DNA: TGTGCCAGCAGCCCACTCGTGGGAATGAACACTGAAGCTTTCTTT.

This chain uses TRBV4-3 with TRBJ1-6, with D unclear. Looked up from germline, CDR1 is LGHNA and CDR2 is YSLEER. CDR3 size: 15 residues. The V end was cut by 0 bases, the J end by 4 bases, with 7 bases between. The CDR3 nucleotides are TGCGCCAGCAGCCAAGATCTCGAATATAATTCACCCCTCCACTTT. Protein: CASSQDLEYNSPLHF.

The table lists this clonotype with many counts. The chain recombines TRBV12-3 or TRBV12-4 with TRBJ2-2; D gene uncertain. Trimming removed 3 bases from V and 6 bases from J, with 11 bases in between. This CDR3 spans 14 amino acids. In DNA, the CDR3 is TGTGCCAGCAGTTTCCAGCATATCGCCGGGGAGCTGTTTTTT. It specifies CASSFQHIAGELFF.

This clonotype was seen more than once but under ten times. The CDR3 DNA reads as TGTGCCAGCAGCTTGGGTCGGGGGGCTCCCTACGAGCAGTACTTC. Amino acid sequence: CASSLGRGAPYEQYF. The chain joins TRBV5-6 to TRBJ2-7; a possible D gene is TRBD2 (7 bases). V gave up 0 bases and J gave up 2 bases, with 12 bases separating them. The length of the CDR3 is 15 residues. Germline-derived CDR1 and CDR2 are SGHDT and YYEEEE. Combining the CDR3 with reference TRBV5-6 and TRBJ2-7 gives the whole variable domain DAGVTQSPTHLIKTRGQQVTLRCSPKSGHDTVSWYQQALGQGPQFIFQYYEEEERQRGNFPDRFSGHQFPNYSSELNVNALLLGDSALYLCASSLGRGAPYEQYFGPGTRLTVT.

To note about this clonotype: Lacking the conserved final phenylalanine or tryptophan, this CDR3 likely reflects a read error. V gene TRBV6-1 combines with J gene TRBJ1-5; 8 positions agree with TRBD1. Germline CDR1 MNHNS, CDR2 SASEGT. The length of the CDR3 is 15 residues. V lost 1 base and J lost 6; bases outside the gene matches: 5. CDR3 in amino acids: CASSEEHRGTQPQHS. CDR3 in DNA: TGTGCCAGCAGTGAAGAACACAGGGGGACTCAGCCCCAGCATTCT.

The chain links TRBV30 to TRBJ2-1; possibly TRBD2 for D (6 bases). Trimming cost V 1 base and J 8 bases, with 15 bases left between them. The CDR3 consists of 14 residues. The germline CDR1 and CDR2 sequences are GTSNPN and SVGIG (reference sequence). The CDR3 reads CAWSGGAAVDEQFF. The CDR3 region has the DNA TGTGCCTGGAGTGGCGGGGCCGCCGTAGATGAGCAGTTCTTC.

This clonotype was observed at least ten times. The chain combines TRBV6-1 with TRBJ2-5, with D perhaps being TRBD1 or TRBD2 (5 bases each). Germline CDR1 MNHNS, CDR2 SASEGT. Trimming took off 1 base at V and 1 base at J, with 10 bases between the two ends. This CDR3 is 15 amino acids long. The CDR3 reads CASSEVKGSQETQYF. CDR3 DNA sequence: TGTGCCAGCAGTGAAGTTAAGGGGAGCCAAGAGACCCAGTACTTC.

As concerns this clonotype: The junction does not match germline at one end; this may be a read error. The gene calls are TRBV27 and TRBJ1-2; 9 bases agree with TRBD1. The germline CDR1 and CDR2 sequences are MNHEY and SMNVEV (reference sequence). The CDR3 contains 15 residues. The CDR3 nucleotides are TGTGCCAGCAGGACGGATCACAGGGGGCACTATGGCCACACCTTC. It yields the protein CASRTDHRGHYGHTF.

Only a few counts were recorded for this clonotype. The CDR3 region is CSANRGNNYTF. CDR3 nucleotides: TGCAGTGCTAATCGGGGAAATAACTACACCTTC. V gene TRBV20-1 combines with J gene TRBJ1-2; no definite D call. The CDR3 spans 11 residues. Trimming cost V 4 bases and J 10 bases, with 13 bases left between them. Germline lookup yields CDR1 DFQATT and CDR2 SNEGSKA (reference sequence).

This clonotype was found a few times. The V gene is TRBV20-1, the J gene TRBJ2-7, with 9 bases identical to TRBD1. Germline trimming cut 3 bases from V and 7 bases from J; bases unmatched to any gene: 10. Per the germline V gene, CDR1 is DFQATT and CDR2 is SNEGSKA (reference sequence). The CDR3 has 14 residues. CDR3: CSARPGTGSVEQYF. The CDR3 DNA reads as TGCAGTGCTAGGCCCGGGACAGGGTCGGTGGAGCAGTACTTC.

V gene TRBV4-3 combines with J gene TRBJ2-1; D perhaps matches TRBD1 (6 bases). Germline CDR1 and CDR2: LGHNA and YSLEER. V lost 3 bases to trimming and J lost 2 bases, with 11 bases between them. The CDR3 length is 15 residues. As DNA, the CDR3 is TGCGCCAGCAGCCATTCCAGGGGCACCTACAATGAGCAGTTCTTC. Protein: CASSHSRGTYNEQFF.

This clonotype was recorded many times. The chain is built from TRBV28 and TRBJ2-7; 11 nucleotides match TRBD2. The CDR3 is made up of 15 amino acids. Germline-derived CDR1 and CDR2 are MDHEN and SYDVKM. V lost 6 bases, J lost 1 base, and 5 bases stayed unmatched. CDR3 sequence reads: CASRPGLAVSYEQYF. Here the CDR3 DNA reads TGTGCCAGCAGGCCGGGACTAGCGGTTTCCTACGAGCAGTACTTC.

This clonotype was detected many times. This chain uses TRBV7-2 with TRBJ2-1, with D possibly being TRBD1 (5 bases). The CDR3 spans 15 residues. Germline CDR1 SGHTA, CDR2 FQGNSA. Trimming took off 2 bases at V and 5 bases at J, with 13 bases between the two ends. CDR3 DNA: TGTGCCAGCAGCTTAAGGGGCACAGAAAACAATGAGCAGTTCTTC. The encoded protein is CASSLRGTENNEQFF. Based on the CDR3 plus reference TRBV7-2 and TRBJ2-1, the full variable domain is GAGVSQSPSNKVTEKGKDVELRCDPISGHTALYWYRQSLGQGLEFLIYFQGNSAPDKSGLPSDRFSAERTGGSVSTLTIQRTQQEDSAVYLCASSLRGTENNEQFFGPGTRLTVL.

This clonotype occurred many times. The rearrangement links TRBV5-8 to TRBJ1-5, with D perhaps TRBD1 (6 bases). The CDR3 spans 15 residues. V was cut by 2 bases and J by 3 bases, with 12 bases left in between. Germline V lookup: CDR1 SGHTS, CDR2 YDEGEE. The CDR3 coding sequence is TGTGCCAGCAGCTTTGGGGCAGGGGACAATCAGCCCCAGCATTTT. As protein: CASSFGAGDNQPQHF.

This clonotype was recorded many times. The CDR3 is CASSLRAEGTDTQYF. In DNA form, the CDR3 reads TGTGCCAGCAGCTTAAGAGCGGAGGGCACAGATACGCAGTATTTT. The V gene is TRBV7-2, the J gene TRBJ2-3; perhaps TRBD2 as D (5 bases). V lost 2 bases and J lost 1, with 10 bases in between. This CDR3 is built from 15 residues. Germline CDR1 is SGHTA and CDR2 is FQGNSA.

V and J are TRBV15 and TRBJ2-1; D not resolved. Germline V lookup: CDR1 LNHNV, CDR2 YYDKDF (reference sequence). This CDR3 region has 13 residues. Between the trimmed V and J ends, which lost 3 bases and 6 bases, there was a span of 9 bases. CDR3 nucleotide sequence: TGTGCCACCAGCAGCCAATATCTCAATGAGCAGTTCTTC. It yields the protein CATSSQYLNEQFF.

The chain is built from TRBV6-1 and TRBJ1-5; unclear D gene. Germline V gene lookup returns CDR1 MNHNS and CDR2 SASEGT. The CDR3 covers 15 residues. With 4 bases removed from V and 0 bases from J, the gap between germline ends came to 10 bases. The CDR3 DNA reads TGTGCCAGCAGTGTAACGGAAGATAGCAATCAGCCCCAGCATTTT. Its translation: CASSVTEDSNQPQHF.

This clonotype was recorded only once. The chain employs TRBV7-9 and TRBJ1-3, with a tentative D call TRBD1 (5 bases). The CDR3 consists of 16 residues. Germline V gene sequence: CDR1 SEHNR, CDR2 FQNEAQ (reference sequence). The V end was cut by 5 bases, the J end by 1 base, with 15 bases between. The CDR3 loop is CASSRGGGGSGNTIYF. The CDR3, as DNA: TGTGCCAGCAGCCGGGGGGGAGGAGGGTCTGGAAACACCATATATTTT.

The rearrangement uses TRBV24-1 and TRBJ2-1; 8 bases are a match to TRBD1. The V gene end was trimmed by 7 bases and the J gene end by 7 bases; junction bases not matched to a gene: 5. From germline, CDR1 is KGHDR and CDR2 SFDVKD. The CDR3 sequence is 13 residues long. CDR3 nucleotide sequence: TGTGCCACCAGCGGTCGACAGGGGAATGAGCAGTTCTTC. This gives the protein CATSGRQGNEQFF.

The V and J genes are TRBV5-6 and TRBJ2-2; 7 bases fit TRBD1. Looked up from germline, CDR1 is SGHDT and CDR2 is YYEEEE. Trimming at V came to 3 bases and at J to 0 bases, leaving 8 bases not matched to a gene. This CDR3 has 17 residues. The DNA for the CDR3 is TGTGCCAGCAGCTACCCTCCGGGACAGCCGAACACCGGGGAGCTGTTTTTT. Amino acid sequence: CASSYPPGQPNTGELFF.

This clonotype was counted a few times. The CDR3 loop reads CASSRDAETQYF. CDR3 sequence (DNA): TGTGCCAGCAGTCGGGACGCGGAGACCCAGTACTTC. V is TRBV6-1 and J is TRBJ2-5; D is possibly TRBD1 or TRBD2 (5 bases each). Germline CDR1 MNHNS, CDR2 SASEGT. The CDR3 runs 12 residues. V lost 5 bases, J lost 5 bases, and 9 bases lay in between.